This TCR beta chain was recorded in a study of T cell repertoires in cytomegalovirus infection. Comment on this clonotype: Its target is unknown.

TCRdb re-analysed the reads in MiXCR, keeping a single row per CDR3 protein. The table lists about 500,000 distinct CDR3 sequences, around a third of them singletons, with 17% in the top ten. Germline loops: CDR1 SGDLS, CDR2 YYNGEE. The V end lost 4 bases, the J end lost 8 bases, and 18 bases lay between the germline ends. This CDR3 has 14 amino acids. Findings of the study overall: CMV-specific HLA-C-restricted TCR beta clonotypes dominated the ex vivo response. Cumulative public TCR beta family frequency identified CMV carriers with the relevant HLA.

Sequenced material: cultured PBMCs, taken from culture after CMV antigen stimulation. The receptor was isolated from a human donor in good health (CMV status not recorded). Some clones in this sample may be carry-over from other donors' samples. The V call is TRBV9, the J call TRBJ1-2, with D unclear. The CDR3 nucleotides are TGTGCCAGCAGCCCTTTGACCACCTTAAGAGGCTACACCTTC. It translates to CASSPLTTLRGYTF.